The 32 T cell receptor beta chains below all came from one sample that was sequenced in a study of blood T cell repertoires in COVID-19. The table came from immunoSEQ multiplex PCR; TCRdb's copy has only in-frame clones and leaves some out. The sample comprises approximately 360,000 clones, 70% to 90% of which are singletons, and roughly 1.2% rests with the top ten. Material for sequencing was peripheral blood. Receptors originate from a man aged 35 to 55 with acute or convalescent COVID-19.

The rearrangement joins TRBV7-6 to TRBJ2-1; 7 nucleotides line up with TRBD1. Trimming at V came to 1 base and at J to 4 bases, leaving 7 bases not matched to a gene. Germline V lookup: CDR1 SGHVS, CDR2 FNYEAQ. This CDR3 has 16 residues. The CDR3 is CASSLEPGGGYNEQFF. DNA for the CDR3: TGTGCCAGCAGCTTAGAGCCAGGGGGTGGGTACAATGAGCAGTTCTTC.

J is TRBJ1-5 and V is TRBV27; 8 bases are a match to TRBD1. Germline CDR1 and CDR2: MNHEY and SMNVEV (reference sequence). This CDR3 contains 14 residues. J gave up 6 bases and V 6 bases, and 7 bases lay outside the gene matches. The CDR3 spells CASSPRGQGQPQHF. The CDR3 bases are TGTGCCAGCAGCCCCAGGGGGCAGGGTCAGCCCCAGCATTTT.

This clone was seen once. The J gene is TRBJ2-1, the V gene TRBV12-1; the DNA was not used to check the table's D call, TRBD1. TRBV12-1 is a documented pseudogene. This CDR3 region has 16 residues. CDR3 DNA: TGTGCCAGCAGCCCGCCCGGGACAGGGTACGGGAATGAGCAGTTCTTC. This sequence encodes CASSPPGTGYGNEQFF.

This sequence joins TRBV6-5 and TRBJ2-7; tentatively, D is TRBD1 (5 bases). Germline V CDR1 and CDR2: MNHEY, SVGAGI. The ends were cut back, 8 bases at V and 2 bases at J, with 16 bases in the middle. The CDR3 sequence is 14 residues long. The CDR3 sequence: CASSLTDFTYEQYF. DNA of the CDR3: TGTGCCAGCTCTCTGACAGACTTCACCTACGAGCAGTACTTC.

This clone appeared once. CDR3 loop: CASSQGQNNQPQHF. CDR3 in DNA: TGCGCCAGCAGCCAGGGACAGAACAATCAGCCCCAGCATTTT. V gene TRBV4-3 combines with J gene TRBJ1-5, with 7 positions matching TRBD1. CDR1 and CDR2 (germline): LGHNA, YSLEER. V was clipped by 3 bases and J by 3 bases; unmatched bases: 2. The CDR3 is 14 residues long.

This chain connects TRBV29-1 to TRBJ1-1; D is uncertain. Germline CDR1 and CDR2: SQVTM and ANQGSEA. The ends were cut back, 1 base at V and 5 bases at J, with 11 bases in the middle. This CDR3 has 13 residues. The CDR3 sequence: CSVEGAGGTEAFF. The CDR3 nucleotides are TGCAGCGTTGAAGGGGCGGGCGGAACTGAAGCTTTCTTT.

The chain carries TRBV30 and TRBJ1-4; unclear D gene. The CDR3 contains 13 residues. The V gene lost 5 bases and the J gene lost 3 bases, with 10 bases spanning the gap. The germline V gene encodes CDR1 GTSNPN and CDR2 SVGIG (reference sequence). DNA of the CDR3: TGTGCCTGGGTGAGGAGTGCTAATGAAAAACTGTTTTTT. It translates to CAWVRSANEKLFF.

This chain links TRBV5-1 with TRBJ2-7, with TRBD1 matching 10 bases. V trimming: 6 bases; J trimming: 0 bases; junction bases outside the gene matches: 3. CDR3 size: 14 residues. Germline assignment: CDR1 SGHRS and CDR2 YFSETQ. As DNA, the CDR3 is TGCGCCAGCACAAGGACAGGGGGCTCCTACGAGCAGTACTTC. Encoded protein: CASTRTGGSYEQYF.

The rearrangement links TRBV28 to TRBJ1-5, with TRBD1 matching over 8 bases. With 6 bases clipped from V and 6 bases from J, the junction kept 10 bases outside the gene matches. Germline V gene lookup returns CDR1 MDHEN and CDR2 SYDVKM. This CDR3 has 15 residues. CDR3: CASRPSDRESQPQHF. As DNA, the CDR3 is TGTGCCAGCAGACCTTCGGACAGGGAAAGTCAGCCCCAGCATTTT.

This rearrangement joins TRBV10-1 to TRBJ2-2; 10 nucleotides agree with TRBD2. This CDR3 is built from 16 residues. Germline trimming cut 10 bases from V and 3 bases from J; bases unmatched to any gene: 11. Germline CDR1 is WNHNN and CDR2 is SYGVQD (reference sequence). As DNA, the CDR3 is TGCGCCATCATTTGCGGGCTAGCGGGAGACACCGGGGAGCTGTTTTTT. Residues: CAIICGLAGDTGELFF.

The gene calls are TRBV6-5 and TRBJ1-2; D possibly corresponds to TRBD1 (5 bases). Germline CDR1 and CDR2: MNHEY and SVGAGI. Trimming removed 7 bases at V and 5 bases at J, with 17 bases between. This CDR3 region has 14 residues. In DNA form, the CDR3 reads TGTGCCAGCACTGGAGGGTCAGGGATTTATGGCTACACCTTC. Protein: CASTGGSGIYGYTF.

The count of this clone is one. This chain joins TRBV7-6 and TRBJ1-6; possibly TRBD1 for D (5 bases). Trimming shortened V by 11 bases and J by 9 bases, and 23 bases separated the two germline ends. This CDR3 comprises 15 residues. The germline gives CDR1 SGHVS, CDR2 FNYEAQ. CDR3 protein: CAETPGGRGSSPLHF. The DNA for the CDR3 is TGTGCCGAGACCCCCGGGGGACGTGGGAGTTCACCCCTCCACTTT. The entire variable domain, with the rest obtained from reference TRBV7-6 and TRBJ1-6, is as follows: GAGVSQSPRYKVTKRGQDVALRCDPISGHVSLYWYRQALGQGPEFLTYFNYEAQQDKSGLPNDRFSAERPEGSISTLTIQRTEQRDSAMYRCAETPGGRGSSPLHFGNGTRLTVT.

This clone was seen ten or more times. The chain links TRBV2 to TRBJ2-2; D remains ambiguous. The ends were cut back, 5 bases at V and 1 base at J, with 11 bases in the middle. CDR3 length: 15 amino acids. Germline V gene data show CDR1 as SNHLY and CDR2 as FYNNEI. CDR3 nucleotide sequence: TGTGCCAGCAGTCAACAGACGGTGAACACCGGGGAGCTGTTTTTT. It yields the protein CASSQQTVNTGELFF.

This clone was observed a few times. V usage is TRBV6-4 and J usage is TRBJ2-1; 7 positions match TRBD1. The V and J ends lost 4 bases and 7 bases, in that order; junction bases with no gene match: 10. The CDR3 is 15 residues long. CDR1 MRHNA and CDR2 SNTAGT come from the germline V gene. This CDR3 is CASSGGRQGENEQFF. CDR3 nucleotides: TGTGCCAGCAGTGGGGGGAGACAGGGAGAGAATGAGCAGTTCTTC.

This clone was detected once. The CDR3 spells CASSFSTGSNEKLFF. As DNA, the CDR3 is TGTGCCAGCAGCTTTTCTACAGGTTCTAATGAAAAACTGTTTTTT. This sequence joins TRBV11-2 and TRBJ1-4, with D perhaps TRBD1 (5 bases). The CDR3 is 15 residues long. Germline loops: CDR1 SGHAT, CDR2 FQNNGV. The V gene lost 3 bases and the J gene lost 3 bases, with 11 bases spanning the gap.

The V call is TRBV30, the J call TRBJ1-2, with TRBD1 matching 7 bases. V lost 8 bases and J lost 10; bases outside the gene matches: 10. This CDR3 is 11 amino acids long. CDR1 is GTSNPN, CDR2 SVGIG, per germline (reference sequence). CDR3 bases: TGTGCCCCCGAGGGGGCACGGATCTACACCTTC. Its protein product is CAPEGARIYTF.

Points on this clone: A much larger clone differs by one base, so this may be a read error. The same CDR3 is also encoded by other DNA sequences in this sample. The chain recombines TRBV2 with TRBJ2-6, with D perhaps TRBD1 (6 bases). V lost 1 base, J lost 2 bases, and 6 bases lay in between. There are 15 residues in the CDR3. The germline V gene has CDR1 SNHLY and CDR2 FYNNEI. The CDR3 is CASSEEGAGANVLTF. The CDR3, as DNA: TGTGCCAGCAGTGAAGAGGGGGCTGGGGCCAACGTCCTGACTTTC.

The rearrangement uses TRBV5-1 and TRBJ2-7; TRBD2 matches at 11 bases. This CDR3 has 15 amino acids. Trimming took 5 bases from V and 0 from J; bases not matched to a gene: 4. Germline CDR1 SGHRS, CDR2 YFSETQ. CDR3 DNA: TGCGCCAGCAGACTAGCGGGGGAAATCTCCTACGAGCAGTACTTC. Translation: CASRLAGEISYEQYF.

The gene calls are TRBV5-4 and TRBJ1-2; TRBD1 matches at 9 bases. CDR3 size: 14 residues. CDR1 and CDR2 (germline): SGHNT, YYREEE (reference sequence). Trimming took 4 bases from V and 3 from J; bases not matched to a gene: 4. The CDR3 protein is CASSPWTGDYGYTF. CDR3 nucleotides: TGTGCCAGCAGCCCATGGACAGGGGACTATGGCTACACCTTC.

This clone came up a few times. V usage is TRBV6-5 and J usage is TRBJ2-7; D possibly corresponds to TRBD1 (6 bases). Trimming shortened V by 5 bases and J by 0 bases, and 14 bases separated the two germline ends. Germline V lookup: CDR1 MNHEY, CDR2 SVGAGI. The CDR3 sequence is 15 residues long. The CDR3 here is CASSPRQAHSYEQYF. CDR3 DNA: TGTGCCAGCAGTCCCCGACAGGCCCACTCCTACGAGCAGTACTTC.

The V call is TRBV19, the J call TRBJ2-1, with 9 bases aligning to TRBD1. Germline CDR1 is LNHDA and CDR2 is SQIVND (reference sequence). Losses at the gene ends were 3 bases for V and 1 base for J; bases not matched to a gene: 7. The CDR3 extends over 17 amino acids. CDR3 sequence reads: CASSMGTGRFSYNEQFF. The CDR3 nucleotides read TGTGCCAGTAGTATGGGGACAGGGCGTTTTTCCTACAATGAGCAGTTCTTC. The full variable domain, completed using reference TRBV19 and TRBJ2-1, is DGGITQSPKYLFRKEGQNVTLSCEQNLNHDAMYWYRQDPGQGLRLIYYSQIVNDFQKGDIAEGYSVSREKKESFPLTVTSAQKNPTAFYLCASSMGTGRFSYNEQFFGPGTRLTVL.

V is TRBV9 and J is TRBJ1-1; D ambiguous. The germline V gene encodes CDR1 SGDLS and CDR2 YYNGEE. V dropped 4 bases and J dropped 4 bases, with 14 bases sitting between them. There are 14 residues in the CDR3. The CDR3 nucleotides read TGTGCCAGCAGCATGGCCCCGACGGGCACTGAAGCTTTCTTT. Translating gives CASSMAPTGTEAFF.

The CDR3 loop reads CASSEGDRVGEQYF. The CDR3 nucleotides read TGTGCCAGCAGCGAAGGGGACAGGGTGGGCGAGCAGTACTTC. The chain uses TRBV9 and TRBJ2-7; 9 nucleotides align to TRBD1. J gave up 6 bases and V 3 bases, and 7 bases lay outside the gene matches. CDR1 is SGDLS and CDR2 is YYNGEE in the germline V gene. The CDR3 runs to 14 residues. Full variable domain (rest looked up from reference TRBV9 and TRBJ2-7): DSGVTQTPKHLITATGQRVTLRCSPRSGDLSVYWYQQSLDQGLQFLIQYYNGEERAKGNILERFSAQQFPDLHSELNLSSLELGDSALYFCASSEGDRVGEQYFGPGTRLTVT.

The gene calls are TRBV15 and TRBJ1-5; D might be TRBD1 (5 bases). V gave up 3 bases and J gave up 2 bases, with 11 bases separating them. The CDR3 sequence is 15 residues long. Per the germline V gene, CDR1 is LNHNV and CDR2 is YYDKDF (reference sequence). The CDR3 DNA sequence: TGTGCCACCAGCAGTGGCCAGGGCGGCAATCAGCCCCAGCATTTT. It yields the protein CATSSGQGGNQPQHF.

The count of this clone is one. The chain joins TRBV2 to TRBJ1-4, with 9 bases fitting TRBD1. Per germline, CDR1 SNHLY and CDR2 FYNNEI. Germline trimming cut 3 bases from V and 2 bases from J; bases unmatched to any gene: 4. The length of the CDR3 is 16 residues. The CDR3 coding sequence is TGTGCCAGCAGTGATGTAGACAGGGGGACTAATGAAAAACTGTTTTTT. Translation gives CASSDVDRGTNEKLFF.

The chain employs TRBV3-1 (or the pseudogene TRBV3-2) and TRBJ1-2; TRBD1 matches at 8 bases. CDR3 size: 13 residues. Germline V CDR1 and CDR2: LGHDT, YNNKEL (reference sequence). V lost 5 bases and J lost 13; bases outside the gene matches: 12. CDR3 sequence: CASSYRDRMVSTF. The CDR3 DNA reads TGTGCCAGCAGCTACCGGGACAGGATGGTCTCCACCTTC.

V gene TRBV2 combines with J gene TRBJ2-1, with TRBD1 matching over 8 bases. From germline, CDR1 is SNHLY and CDR2 FYNNEI. V gave up 7 bases and J gave up 15 bases; unmatched junction bases: 8. The CDR3 contains 11 residues. The CDR3 sequence is CASNWDRTPFF. The CDR3 DNA is TGTGCCAGCAACTGGGACAGGACCCCGTTCTTC.

The chain employs TRBV5-4 and TRBJ2-7, with D possibly matching TRBD1 (6 bases). V was clipped by 4 bases and J by 2 bases, with 19 bases between them. Germline lookup yields CDR1 SGHNT and CDR2 YYREEE (reference sequence). The CDR3 loop spans 16 amino acids. CDR3 amino acids: CASSRPTGDTTYEQYF. CDR3 nucleotides: TGTGCCAGCAGCCGACCGACAGGCGACACGACCTACGAGCAGTACTTC.

The count of this clone is one. The chain employs TRBV6-5 and TRBJ1-1; D is possibly TRBD1 (6 bases). V lost 7 bases and J lost 1, with 7 bases in between. Per germline, CDR1 MNHEY and CDR2 SVGAGI. This CDR3 region has 12 residues. The CDR3 here is CASTTGNTEAFF. Here the CDR3 DNA reads TGTGCCAGCACGACAGGGAACACTGAAGCTTTCTTT.

The V gene is TRBV5-1, the J gene TRBJ2-1; 8 bases align to TRBD1. Germline assignment: CDR1 SGHRS and CDR2 YFSETQ. The trim removed 0 bases at V and 7 bases at J, leaving 6 bases unmatched. The CDR3 contains 15 residues. CDR3 loop: CASSLVTGGRNEQFF. For the CDR3, the DNA is TGCGCCAGCAGCTTGGTTACAGGGGGGAGGAATGAGCAGTTCTTC.

The chain employs TRBV3-1 (or the pseudogene TRBV3-2) and TRBJ1-3; D is unresolved. V lost 3 bases and J lost 0, with 6 bases in between. The CDR3 extends over 14 amino acids. Germline V CDR1 and CDR2: LGHDT, YNNKEL (reference sequence). The CDR3: CASSHSVSGNTIYF. CDR3 DNA sequence: TGTGCCAGCAGCCATTCCGTCTCTGGAAACACCATATATTTT.

A single count supports this clone. V is TRBV7-2 and J is TRBJ1-5; D may be TRBD1 (5 bases). Per the germline V gene, CDR1 is SGHTA and CDR2 is FQGNSA. V was cut by 2 bases and J by 3 bases, with 8 bases left in between. The CDR3 is 14 amino acids. DNA of the CDR3: TGTGCCAGCAGCTTAACCAGGGCCAATCAGCCCCAGCATTTT. This codes for CASSLTRANQPQHF.